The clone carrying this TCR beta chain turned up a few times. The antigen is not known. These data are taken from a study of T-cell memory formation after mild COVID-19. About the study: Clusters were largely donor specific.

Points from the study as a whole: Second-wave clones that peaked on day 37 lacked confirmed SARS-CoV-2 specificity. Clones that got smaller from day 15 to 85 had even CD4/CD8, while clones growing later tipped toward CD4+. For contracting clones, CD4+ ones sat mainly in CM and EM, CD8+ in EMRA.

TCRdb recomputed calls from the 5' RACE reads with MiXCR, one row per CDR3 protein. The sample lists some 100,000 distinct CDR3 sequences; 11% were seen once. CDR1 is SGHTA and CDR2 is FQGNSA in the germline V gene. CDR3 length: 14 residues. V was clipped by 6 bases and J by 7 bases, with 13 bases between them. Material for sequencing was PBMCs or a T cell subset sorted from them (not recorded which). The source of this sequence is a man between 18 and 29 years old who had mild COVID-19 (a few samples of this study predate the infection). Cell type and time point are not known. The chain joins TRBV7-2 to TRBJ1-6; D remains ambiguous. CDR3 loop: CASSTAGANSPLHF. CDR3 in DNA: TGTGCCAGCAGTACGGCAGGAGCGAATTCACCCCTCCACTTT.